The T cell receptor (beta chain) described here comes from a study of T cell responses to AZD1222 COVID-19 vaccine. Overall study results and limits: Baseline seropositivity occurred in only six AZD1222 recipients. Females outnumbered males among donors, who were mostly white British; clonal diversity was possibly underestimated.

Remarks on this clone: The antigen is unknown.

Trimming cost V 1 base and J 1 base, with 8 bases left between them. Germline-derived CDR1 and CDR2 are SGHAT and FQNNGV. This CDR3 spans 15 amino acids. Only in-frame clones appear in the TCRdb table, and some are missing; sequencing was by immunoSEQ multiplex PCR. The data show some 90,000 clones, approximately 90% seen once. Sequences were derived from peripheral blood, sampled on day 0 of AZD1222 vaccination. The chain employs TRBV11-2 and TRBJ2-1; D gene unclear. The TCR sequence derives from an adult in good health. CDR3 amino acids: CASSLVKRSYNEQFF. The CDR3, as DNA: TGTGCCAGCAGCTTAGTAAAGCGTTCCTACAATGAGCAGTTCTTC. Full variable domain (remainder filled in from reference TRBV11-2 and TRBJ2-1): EAGVAQSPRYKIIEKRQSVAFWCNPISGHATLYWYQQILGQGPKLLIQFQNNGVVDDSQLPKDRFSAERLKGVDSTLKIQPAKLEDSAVYLCASSLVKRSYNEQFFGPGTRLTVL.